This T cell receptor beta chain stems from a study of blood T cell repertoires in COVID-19. The method was immunoSEQ multiplex PCR; TCRdb's version includes in-frame clones alone and lacks a portion of them. The sample lists approximately 400,000 clones, about 88% occurring once. This CDR3 has 14 residues. Germline V gene lookup returns CDR1 SEHNR and CDR2 FQNEAQ (reference sequence). V was pared by 6 bases and J by 4 bases, with 16 bases between. The sequencing sample was made of PBMCs or T cells enriched from blood (not recorded which). This receptor was identified in a woman aged 18 to 35 who had recovered from COVID-19. This sequence joins TRBV7-9 and TRBJ2-7, with D perhaps matching TRBD1 (6 bases). CDR3 protein: CASSSPEGVYEQYF. Written as DNA, the CDR3 is TGTGCCAGCAGTTCCCCCGAGGGGGTATACGAGCAGTACTTC.